This TCR beta chain was sequenced in a study of control samples from healthy donors and cancer patients. Generated by immunoSEQ multiplex PCR, the TCRdb table keeps only in-frame clones and is missing some. The sample carries 100,000 or so clones, 75% to 90% recorded once. Comments on this clone: One end of the junction does not line up with germline, which may come from a read error.

CDR3 size: 13 residues. Germline CDR1 and CDR2: MNHEY and SMNVEV (reference sequence). The receptor comes from a man aged 25 to 40 in good health. Sequenced input: blood. V and J are TRBV27 and TRBJ2-3; the D gene is possibly TRBD1 (6 bases). The CDR3 region is CASATLQGDWVAF. The DNA for the CDR3 is TGTGCCAGCGCTACCCTACAGGGAGACTGGGTAGCCTTT.